This T cell receptor beta chain emerged from a study of early T cells in non-severe SARS-CoV-2 infection. Notes on the study in general: Matching with VDJdb favored anti-spike CD8 responses (missing private and CD4 specificities).

Comments on this clonotype: Its antigen is unknown.

Germline loops: CDR1 SGHAT, CDR2 FQNNGV. The CDR3 has 15 amino acids. The junction had 8 bases not matched to a gene; V was cut back by 5 bases and J by 2 bases. As part of library construction, unique molecular identifiers were attached to individual cDNA molecules. One entry per CDR3 protein, called by TCRdb with MiXCR from the 5' RACE reads. The sample has roughly 63,000 distinct CDR3 sequences; more than 10% are singletons. The origin of this receptor is an adult who was a healthcare worker with PCR-confirmed SARS-CoV-2 infection or an uninfected control (not recorded which). The donor label of this sample is uncertain. This rearrangement joins TRBV11-2 to TRBJ2-7, with 8 bases fitting TRBD1. The input for sequencing was whole blood, taken at baseline. The CDR3 nucleotides are TGTGCCAGCAGCCCAAAGGCAGGGGGCCCCTACGAGCAGTACGTC. Translating gives CASSPKAGGPYEQYV.